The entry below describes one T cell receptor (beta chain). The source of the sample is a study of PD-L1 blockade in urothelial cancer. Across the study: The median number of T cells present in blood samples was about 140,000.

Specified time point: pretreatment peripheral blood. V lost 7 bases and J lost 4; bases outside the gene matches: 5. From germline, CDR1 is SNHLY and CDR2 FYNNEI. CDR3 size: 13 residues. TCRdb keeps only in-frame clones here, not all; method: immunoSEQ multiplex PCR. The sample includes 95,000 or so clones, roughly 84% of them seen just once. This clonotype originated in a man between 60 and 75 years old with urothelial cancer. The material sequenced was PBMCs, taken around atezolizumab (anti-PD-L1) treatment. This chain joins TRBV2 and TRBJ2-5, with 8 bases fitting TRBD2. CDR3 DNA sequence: TGTGCCAGCACCCCGCTAGCGGGAGAGACCCAGTACTTC. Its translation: CASTPLAGETQYF.